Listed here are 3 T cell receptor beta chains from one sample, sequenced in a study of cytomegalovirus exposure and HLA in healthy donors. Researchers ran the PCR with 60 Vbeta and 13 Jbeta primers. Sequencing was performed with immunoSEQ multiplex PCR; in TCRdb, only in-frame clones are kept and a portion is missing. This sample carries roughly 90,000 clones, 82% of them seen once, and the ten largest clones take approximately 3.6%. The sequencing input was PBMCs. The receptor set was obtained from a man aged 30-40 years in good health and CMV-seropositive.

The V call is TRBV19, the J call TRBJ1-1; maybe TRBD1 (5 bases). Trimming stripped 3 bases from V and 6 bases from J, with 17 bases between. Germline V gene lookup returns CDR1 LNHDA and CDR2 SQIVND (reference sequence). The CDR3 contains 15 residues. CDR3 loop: CASSIILSGPPEAFF. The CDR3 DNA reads TGTGCCAGTAGTATTATATTGTCAGGGCCCCCTGAAGCTTTCTTT.

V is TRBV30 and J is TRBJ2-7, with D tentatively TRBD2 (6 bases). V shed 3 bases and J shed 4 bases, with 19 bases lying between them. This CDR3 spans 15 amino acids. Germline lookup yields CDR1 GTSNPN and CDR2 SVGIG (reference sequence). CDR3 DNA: TGTGCCTGGAGCGTTCCGGAGGAGGGAGTATACGAGCAGTACTTC. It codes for CAWSVPEEGVYEQYF.

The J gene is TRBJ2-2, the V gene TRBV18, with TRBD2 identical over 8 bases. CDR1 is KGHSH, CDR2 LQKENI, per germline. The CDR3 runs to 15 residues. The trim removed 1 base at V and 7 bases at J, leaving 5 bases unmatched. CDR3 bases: TGTGCCAGCTCACCACAGAGGACTAGCCACGGGGAGCTGTTTTTT. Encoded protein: CASSPQRTSHGELFF.